This T cell receptor beta chain comes out of a study of cytomegalovirus exposure and HLA in healthy donors. The PCR made use of 60 Vbeta and 13 Jbeta primers. Method: immunoSEQ multiplex PCR; TCRdb's copy keeps in-frame clones and lacks some. Here the sample spans about 160,000 clones, around 80% being singletons. V lost 6 bases to trimming and J lost 4 bases; unmatched junction nucleotides: 5. The CDR3 consists of 14 residues. Germline V lookup: CDR1 MNHEY, CDR2 SVGAGI. The chain combines TRBV6-5 with TRBJ2-1, with 8 bases lining up with TRBD1. This receptor was identified in a male donor in good health and CMV-seropositive. The specimen was PBMCs. CDR3 nucleotides: TGTGCCAGCAGCCGGGACAGGCCTTACAATGAGCAGTTCTTC. Translated, it gives CASSRDRPYNEQFF.